The source of this T cell receptor beta chain is a study of blood T cells in healthy people across ages. Overall study findings and caveats: TCR beta diversity correlated strongly with naive T cell percentage. Older age went with lower TCR beta diversity per million T cells, in a roughly linear way. Lack of knowledge of donor CMV status possibly confounded expanded clonotype changes.

As to this clonotype: Its antigen is currently unknown.

V lost 3 bases and J 6 bases, leaving 6 bases between the germline ends. The CDR3 is made up of 13 amino acids. The germline V gene has CDR1 SEHNR and CDR2 FQNEAQ (reference sequence). Combining a sample-barcoded 5' primer with a J-beta primer mix, a second PCR ran for 7 to 11 cycles. Each CDR3 protein is one row after TCRdb ran MiXCR on the 5' RACE reads. Of around 620,000 distinct CDR3 sequences listed, roughly 28% are singletons. V is TRBV7-9 and J is TRBJ1-6; D uncertain. The sample consisted of blood. This TCR was recovered from a woman in her 70s in good health. The CDR3 sequence is CASSLEINSPLHF. The CDR3 nucleotides are TGTGCCAGCAGCTTGGAGATTAATTCACCCCTCCACTTT.